Here is one T cell receptor (beta chain) with its context. Its antigen is as yet unknown. The TCR alpha and TCR beta cDNA libraries, bearing sample barcodes and UMIs, were generated by 5'RACE using constant-segment primers. TCRdb processed the 5' RACE reads anew with MiXCR; each CDR3 protein has one entry. The table shows about 110,000 distinct CDR3 sequences, with around 12% occurring only once. Per the germline V gene, CDR1 is SEHNR and CDR2 is FQNEAQ (reference sequence). Trimming removed 0 bases from V and 1 base from J; junction bases left unmatched: 5. This CDR3 is built from 17 residues. The entry originates in a study of T-cell memory formation after mild COVID-19. Study-level information: Largely, the TCR clusters proved donor specific. Study results and caveats: Among contracting clones, CD4+ were mainly CM/EM and CD8+ enriched in EMRA. Clones that got smaller from day 15 to 85 had even CD4/CD8, while clones growing later tipped toward CD4+.

The sample comprised PBMCs or a T cell subset sorted from them (not recorded which). The V and J genes are TRBV7-9 and TRBJ2-5; TRBD1 matches at 10 bases. The TCR originated in an adult woman who had mild COVID-19 (a few samples of this study predate the infection). Cell type and time point are not known. The CDR3 sequence is CASSLARTGGTQETQYF. The CDR3 nucleotides are TGTGCCAGCAGCTTAGCCCGGACAGGGGGGACCCAAGAGACCCAGTACTTC.